Presented here are 30 T cell receptor beta chains from one specimen sequenced in a study of OX40 agonist ivuxolimab in advanced cancers. Here immunoSEQ multiplex PCR was the method, and the copy in TCRdb shows in-frame clones only, minus some. Here the sample spans about 62,000 clones, 79% being singletons. This material consisted of CD4+ or CD8+ T cells sorted from blood, taken in a trial of the OX40 agonist ivuxolimab. The receptors here all came from an adult with an advanced solid tumor such as melanoma, head and neck, liver or kidney cancer.

The CDR3 sequence: CAISAGGNYGYTF. DNA of the CDR3: TGTGCCATCAGTGCAGGGGGCAACTATGGCTACACCTTC. This chain uses TRBV10-3 with TRBJ1-2; 8 positions agree with TRBD1. The V segment lost 4 bases and the J segment 2 bases; nucleotides outside the gene matches: 0. In germline, CDR1 is ENHRY, CDR2 SYGVKD. The CDR3 extends over 13 amino acids.

This rearrangement joins TRBV7-9 to TRBJ1-1, with 8 positions matching TRBD1. This CDR3 has 12 residues. Germline values: CDR1 SEHNR, CDR2 FQNEAQ (reference sequence). The trim removed 2 bases at V and 14 bases at J, leaving 7 bases unmatched. The CDR3 nucleotides are TGTGCCAGCAGCTTACCGACAGGGGACTCCTTCTTT. Its protein is CASSLPTGDSFF.

Of note for this clone: Likely a read error: the CDR3 ends without its conserved phenylalanine or tryptophan. The DNA is left out, because the CDR3 cannot be placed on it with certainty; the CDR3 is given as TCRdb lists it. This rearrangement joins TRBV4-3 to TRBJ2-7. Germline V lookup: CDR1 LGHNA, CDR2 YSLEER. The CDR3 spans 11 amino acids, including both terminal residues. The CDR3 sequence: CASSQYLRPLH.

Only one count was recorded for this clone. V and J are TRBV6-4 and TRBJ2-3; D ambiguous. V lost 2 bases and J lost 6, with 9 bases in between. Per the germline V gene, CDR1 is MRHNA and CDR2 is SNTAGT. CDR3 length: 13 residues. The CDR3: CASSDLGSDTQYF. DNA for the CDR3: TGTGCCAGCAGTGACCTCGGGTCCGATACGCAGTATTTT.

This chain joins TRBV19 and TRBJ2-3; tentative D call: TRBD2 (6 bases). Per germline, CDR1 LNHDA and CDR2 SQIVND (reference sequence). The ends were cut back, 4 bases at V and 2 bases at J, with 13 bases in the middle. The CDR3 contains 15 residues. The CDR3 loop is CASSSGAASTDTQYF. In DNA, the CDR3 is TGTGCCAGTAGTAGCGGGGCAGCATCCACAGATACGCAGTATTTT. The whole variable domain, filled in from reference TRBV19 and TRBJ2-3, reads DGGITQSPKYLFRKEGQNVTLSCEQNLNHDAMYWYRQDPGQGLRLIYYSQIVNDFQKGDIAEGYSVSREKKESFPLTVTSAQKNPTAFYLCASSSGAASTDTQYFGPGTRLTVL.

The chain links TRBV5-4 to TRBJ1-1; a possible D gene is TRBD1 (6 bases). V dropped 0 bases and J dropped 8 bases, with 17 bases sitting between them. The CDR3 consists of 15 residues. Per germline, CDR1 SGHNT and CDR2 YYREEE (reference sequence). This CDR3 reads CASSLAVGTIVEAFF. DNA for the CDR3: TGTGCCAGCAGCTTGGCGGTTGGGACAATCGTAGAAGCTTTCTTT.

This chain joins TRBV29-1 and TRBJ1-1; D call uncertain. Trimming cost V 7 bases and J 7 bases, with 10 bases left between them. CDR1 SQVTM and CDR2 ANQGSEA come from the germline V gene. The CDR3 is made up of 10 amino acids. The CDR3 DNA reads as TGCAGCGCACTGGACCTTGAAGCTTTCTTT. It is translated as CSALDLEAFF.

The gene calls are TRBV19 and TRBJ1-6, with D perhaps matching TRBD1 (5 bases). Germline loops: CDR1 LNHDA, CDR2 SQIVND (reference sequence). Trimming cost V 6 bases and J 6 bases, with 21 bases left between them. The CDR3 runs 17 residues. CDR3 sequence: CASRRRPGPTSNSPLHF. CDR3 sequence (DNA): TGTGCCAGTAGGCGGAGACCGGGACCAACTAGTAATTCACCCCTCCACTTT.

The V call is TRBV7-2, the J call TRBJ2-7; D is perhaps TRBD2 (7 bases). The CDR3 spans 14 residues. The germline gives CDR1 SGHTA, CDR2 FQGNSA. V lost 3 bases and J 6 bases, leaving 15 bases between the germline ends. The CDR3 here is CASSLGGTLGEQYF. Written as DNA, the CDR3 is TGTGCCAGCAGCTTGGGAGGGACATTAGGCGAGCAGTACTTC. The whole variable domain, filled in from reference TRBV7-2 and TRBJ2-7, reads GAGVSQSPSNKVTEKGKDVELRCDPISGHTALYWYRQSLGQGLEFLIYFQGNSAPDKSGLPSDRFSAERTGGSVSTLTIQRTQQEDSAVYLCASSLGGTLGEQYFGPGTRLTVT.

This clone was picked up one time. The V and J genes are TRBV6-1 and TRBJ1-3; 7 bases fit TRBD1. This CDR3 has 19 amino acids. The germline V gene encodes CDR1 MNHNS and CDR2 SASEGT. V was clipped by 1 base and J by 0 bases; unmatched bases: 12. The CDR3 loop reads CASSEVRTGLIRSGNTIYF. DNA of the CDR3: TGTGCCAGCAGTGAAGTTAGGACAGGTCTAATTCGCTCTGGAAACACCATATATTTT.

There are a few counts of this clone. The V and J genes are TRBV18 and TRBJ2-1; 7 bases match TRBD2. This CDR3 spans 18 amino acids. Germline CDR1 reads KGHSH; CDR2 reads LQKENI. V lost 0 bases, J lost 4 bases, and 12 bases stayed unmatched. The CDR3 DNA is TGTGCCAGCTCACCACCGGGCGTTTCTAGCGGAGTATACAATGAGCAGTTCTTC. It yields the protein CASSPPGVSSGVYNEQFF.

The chain joins TRBV11-2 to TRBJ2-7; 14 bases line up with TRBD2. The CDR3 has 17 amino acids. Trimming at V came to 3 bases and at J to 1 base, leaving 5 bases not matched to a gene. CDR1 and CDR2 from the germline V gene are SGHAT and FQNNGV. The chain's CDR3 is CASSFDGLAGGSYEQYF. The CDR3 region has the DNA TGTGCCAGCAGCTTCGACGGACTAGCGGGAGGATCCTACGAGCAGTACTTC.

The chain couples TRBV27 to TRBJ2-1; a possible D gene is TRBD2 (6 bases). The CDR3 extends over 12 amino acids. The ends were cut back, 1 base at V and 14 bases at J, with 12 bases in the middle. CDR1 is MNHEY and CDR2 is SMNVEV in the germline V gene (reference sequence). Written as DNA, the CDR3 is TGTGCCAGCAGTTTATGGAACGGGAGAGAGTTCTTC. This gives the protein CASSLWNGREFF.

The CDR3 sequence: CASSALRGLGSYEQYF. The CDR3 DNA reads TGTGCCAGCAGCGCCCTCCGGGGACTAGGGTCCTACGAGCAGTACTTC. The chain combines TRBV11-2 with TRBJ2-7; 8 nucleotides agree with TRBD2. The CDR3 is 16 residues long. J lost 1 base, V lost 5 bases, and 10 bases had no gene match. Germline CDR1 SGHAT, CDR2 FQNNGV.

This clone was found once. The V call is TRBV5-4, the J call TRBJ2-3; D is undetermined. Looked up from germline, CDR1 is SGHNT and CDR2 is YYREEE (reference sequence). The V and J ends lost 4 bases and 2 bases respectively, with 5 bases between them. The CDR3 length is 12 residues. CDR3 in amino acids: CASSPYTDTQYF. CDR3 coding DNA: TGTGCCAGCAGCCCATACACAGATACGCAGTATTTT.

V and J are TRBV11-2 and TRBJ1-1, with D uncertain. The CDR3 has 12 residues. The germline V gene encodes CDR1 SGHAT and CDR2 FQNNGV. Trimming removed 3 bases at V and 2 bases at J, with 4 bases between. CDR3 sequence: CASSFVNTEAFF. CDR3 bases: TGTGCCAGCAGCTTTGTTAACACTGAAGCTTTCTTT.

The chain uses TRBV15 and TRBJ2-6; 10 bases are a match to TRBD2. This CDR3 is 22 amino acids long. V shed 0 bases and J 0 bases; nucleotides not matched to a gene: 14. Germline lookup yields CDR1 LNHNV and CDR2 YYDKDF (reference sequence). In DNA, the CDR3 is TGTGCCACCAGCAGAGATCAGAGTTTTAGCGGGGGGTCCTTCTCTGGGGCCAACGTCCTGACTTTC. Its protein is CATSRDQSFSGGSFSGANVLTF.

This clone occurred a few times. One end of the junction fails to match germline, which may point to a read error. The V and J genes are TRBV28 and TRBJ1-5, with D hard to call. Per the germline V gene, CDR1 is MDHEN and CDR2 is SYDVKM. The CDR3 totals 11 residues. The CDR3 loop is CATSRGQPQHF. The CDR3 DNA reads TGTGCCACCAGTCGAGGTCAGCCCCAGCATTTT.

This chain joins TRBV14 and TRBJ1-5; the D gene is possibly TRBD1 (5 bases). Trimming cost V 0 bases and J 7 bases, with 7 bases left between them. The CDR3 sequence is 13 residues long. The V gene's germline CDR1 is SGHDN and CDR2 FVKESK. Here the CDR3 reads CASSQDGAQPQHF. CDR3 DNA sequence: TGTGCCAGCAGCCAAGACGGGGCACAGCCCCAGCATTTT.

The V call is TRBV7-2, the J call TRBJ2-2; no clear D gene. Germline V lookup: CDR1 SGHTA, CDR2 FQGNSA. V was shortened by 1 base and J by 1 base, with 7 bases between the two germline ends. This CDR3 comprises 15 residues. The CDR3 nucleotides are TGTGCCAGCAGCTTAGAGTCGGGGAACACCGGGGAGCTGTTTTTT. Translation gives CASSLESGNTGELFF.

The chain's CDR3 is CASSIDVGLAVSDTQYF. The DNA for the CDR3 is TGTGCCAGTAGTATAGACGTGGGACTAGCCGTGAGTGATACGCAGTATTTT. The chain couples TRBV19 to TRBJ2-3, with 9 bases identical to TRBD2. In germline, CDR1 is LNHDA, CDR2 SQIVND (reference sequence). The CDR3 has 17 residues. J was trimmed by 6 bases and V by 0 bases; bases with no gene match: 10.

The rearrangement joins TRBV28 to TRBJ2-3; no firm D call. Germline V gene data show CDR1 as MDHEN and CDR2 as SYDVKM. CDR3 length: 15 amino acids. V was pared by 2 bases and J by 2 bases, with 11 bases between. The CDR3 spells CASSLGTDYTDTQYF. Written as DNA, the CDR3 is TGTGCCAGCAGTTTAGGCACAGATTACACAGATACGCAGTATTTT.

The chain combines TRBV6-6 with TRBJ1-1; TRBD1 matches 7 bases. The germline CDR1 and CDR2 sequences are MNHNY and SVGAGI (reference sequence). J gave up 4 bases and V 5 bases, and 4 bases lay outside the gene matches. The length of the CDR3 is 13 residues. CDR3: CASSPTGVTEAFF. CDR3 sequence (DNA): TGTGCCAGCAGTCCAACAGGGGTCACTGAAGCTTTCTTT.

This clone was detected a few times. The chain has TRBV6-4 and TRBJ2-7; a possible D gene is TRBD2 (6 bases). The V gene lost 7 bases and the J gene lost 6 bases, with 13 bases spanning the gap. Germline CDR1 and CDR2: MRHNA and SNTAGT. The length of the CDR3 is 12 residues. In DNA form, the CDR3 reads TGTGCCAGCACCCTTGGGGGGTTCGAGCAGTACTTC. Protein product: CASTLGGFEQYF.

The rearrangement uses TRBV4-2 and TRBJ1-6, with D possibly matching TRBD1 (6 bases). Germline CDR1 and CDR2: LGHNA and YNFKEQ. The ends were cut back, 2 bases at V and 7 bases at J, with 18 bases in the middle. The CDR3 loop spans 17 amino acids. The CDR3 bases are TGTGCCAGCAGCCAATCGTCTCGGCCAGGGGCAAATTCACCCCTCCACTTT. This sequence encodes CASSQSSRPGANSPLHF.

The V and J genes are TRBV5-6 and TRBJ1-5, with a tentative D call TRBD1 (5 bases). Germline loops: CDR1 SGHDT, CDR2 YYEEEE. The CDR3 sequence is 14 residues long. Trimming removed 1 base at V and 5 bases at J, with 10 bases between. The CDR3 here is CASSLWDPDQPQHF. As DNA, the CDR3 is TGTGCCAGCAGCTTGTGGGACCCGGATCAGCCCCAGCATTTT.

V and J are TRBV7-9 and TRBJ1-3; D unclear. The CDR3 loop spans 17 amino acids. Per germline, CDR1 SEHNR and CDR2 FQNEAQ (reference sequence). Trimming pared 3 bases from V and 2 bases from J, leaving 17 bases between. The chain's CDR3 is CASSLLGSGSPGNTIYF. For the CDR3, the DNA is TGTGCCAGCAGCTTGCTGGGAAGCGGATCTCCTGGAAACACCATATATTTT.

This chain connects TRBV27 to TRBJ1-6, with no clear D. The V end lost 0 bases, the J end lost 0 bases, and 15 bases lay between the germline ends. The germline V gene has CDR1 MNHEY and CDR2 SMNVEV (reference sequence). The CDR3 totals 19 residues. As DNA, the CDR3 is TGTGCCAGCAGTTTATCGTGGTCTACTGGGAGCTCCTATAATTCACCCCTCCACTTT. Protein product: CASSLSWSTGSSYNSPLHF.

J is TRBJ2-3 and V is TRBV5-1, with D perhaps matching TRBD1 or TRBD2 (6 bases each). Trimming shortened V by 0 bases and J by 2 bases, and 7 bases separated the two germline ends. The germline CDR1 and CDR2 sequences are SGHRS and YFSETQ. The CDR3 covers 14 residues. CDR3 nucleotides: TGCGCCAGCAGCTTGGGGGGGGCCACAGATACGCAGTATTTT. This sequence encodes CASSLGGATDTQYF.

V is TRBV4-1 and J is TRBJ2-1; D is uncertain. The germline V gene encodes CDR1 MGHRA and CDR2 YSYEKL. The CDR3 sequence is 13 residues long. Trimming cost V 4 bases and J 10 bases, with 14 bases left between them. CDR3 in amino acids: CASSRSTVGEQFF. The CDR3 DNA reads as TGCGCCAGCAGCCGGAGCACTGTCGGGGAGCAGTTCTTC.